A selection of T cell receptor beta chains follows, all from one sample in a study of molecular identifiers for immune sequencing clone quantification. MiXCR, run by TCRdb on the PCR reads, gives a single entry per CDR3 protein. The sample has over 300,000 distinct CDR3 sequences, over 20% seen once. Sequenced input: naive CD8+ T cells from blood, with Jurkat cell RNA spiked in. Receptors originate from a human donor in good health. Some libraries in this study had Jurkat cell RNA spiked in. Both conserved end residues are part of each CDR3. The D gene is left open where the match is weak. Clone size, where shown, is once, few, many, or a class for clones that have expanded.

v_gene	j_gene	abundance	d_gene	CDR3nt	CDR3aa
TRBV4-1	TRBJ1-5	few	NA	TGCGCCAGCAGCCAAGCCGCAGCCCTCAATCAGCCCCAGCATTTT	CASSQAAALNQPQHF
TRBV12-3/TRBV12-4	TRBJ2-2	NA	NA	TGTGCCAGCAGCCTCGGCAGGGTCACCGGGGAGCTGTTTTTT	CASSLGRVTGELFF
TRBV5-5	TRBJ2-3	many	NA	TGTGCCAGCAGCTTGAGGGGGGAGTCCACAGATACGCAGTATTTT	CASSLRGESTDTQYF
TRBV4-1	TRBJ2-7	many	TRBD1	TGCGCCAGCAGCCAAGATACTTGGGCAGGGGGCTACGAGCAGTACTTC	CASSQDTWAGGYEQYF
TRBV14	TRBJ2-5	NA	NA	TGTGCCAGCAGCCAAGATTTCGACGAGACCCAGTACTTC	CASSQDFDETQYF
TRBV12-3/TRBV12-4	TRBJ2-7	few	NA	TGTGCCAGCAGTTTTTCAGGGACTCCCTACGAGCAGTACTTC	CASSFSGTPYEQYF
TRBV12-3/TRBV12-4	TRBJ2-1	NA	NA	TGTGCCAGCAGCTTCTCTGCCGAGACAGCGGGCAATGAGCAGTTCTTC	CASSFSAETAGNEQFF
TRBV7-9	TRBJ2-3	NA	TRBD1	TGTGCCAGCAGCTTACCCTCAGGGGGCTTGACAGATACGCAGTATTTT	CASSLPSGGLTDTQYF
TRBV9	TRBJ1-3	many	NA	TGTGCCAGCAGCATGCCCGACGCTCCCTCTGGAAACACCATATATTTT	CASSMPDAPSGNTIYF
TRBV29-1	TRBJ2-7	NA	TRBD1	TGCAGCGTTGAACGGGACAGCTACGAGCAGTACTTC	CSVERDSYEQYF
TRBV12-3/TRBV12-4	TRBJ2-3	NA	TRBD2	TGTGCCAGCAGCCCTAGACTAGCTAATGTGGATACGCAGTATTTT	CASSPRLANVDTQYF
TRBV12-3/TRBV12-4	TRBJ2-7	many	NA	TGTGCCAGCAGTCCGCGGCTCGCGAGGGTGTACTTC	CASSPRLARVYF
TRBV7-9	TRBJ1-1	few	NA	TGTGCCAGCAGCTTACCCGCCGCAGCTACAGCTTTCTTT	CASSLPAAATAFF
TRBV30	TRBJ1-1	few	TRBD1	TGTGCCTGGAGTCCCGGGACAGGGGAAGTTTTCTTT	CAWSPGTGEVFF
TRBV6-5	TRBJ2-3	NA	TRBD2	TGTGCCAGCAGTTACTCGGGTACTCGCGGGGGAGATACGCAGTATTTT	CASSYSGTRGGDTQYF
TRBV18	TRBJ1-2	NA	NA	TGTGCCAGCTCACCGGACGGGGCCGGGACACTGCATGGCTACACCTTC	CASSPDGAGTLHGYTF
TRBV5-7	TRBJ2-5	many	NA	TGTGCCTCACCTCCCGGGACCCCGTCCTTC	CASPPGTPSF
TRBV19	TRBJ1-5	many	NA	TGTGCCAGTAGGATCCGGGACGGGAGCAATCAGCCCCAGCATTTT	CASRIRDGSNQPQHF
TRBV7-6	TRBJ2-2	NA	NA	TGTGCCAGCAGCTTAATCCCAGGGAACACCGGGGAGCTGTTTTTT	CASSLIPGNTGELFF
TRBV7-2	TRBJ2-2	NA	NA	TGTGCCAGAGAGAAAGCGGACCTTACCGGGGAGCTGTTTTTT	CAREKADLTGELFF
TRBV6-4	TRBJ2-1	NA	NA	TGTGCCAGCAGTGCGGGGGGCAGGGGTCGTTGGGATGAGCAGTTCTTC	CASSAGGRGRWDEQFF
TRBV12-3/TRBV12-4	TRBJ2-7	NA	TRBD1	TGTGCCAGCAGTGCCGGGACAGGGGGGAGCGAGCAGTACTTC	CASSAGTGGSEQYF
TRBV12-5	TRBJ2-7	many	NA	TGTGCTAGTGGTCCCCTTGGGCCCGAGCAGTACTTC	CASGPLGPEQYF
TRBV28	TRBJ2-3	many	NA	TGTGCCAGCGGACTCAGCACAGATACGCAGTATTTT	CASGLSTDTQYF
TRBV6-5	TRBJ2-6	many	NA	TGTGCCAGCAGTTACTCGGGGACCTCTGGGGCCAACGTCCTGACTTTC	CASSYSGTSGANVLTF
TRBV4-3	TRBJ2-3	NA	NA	TGCGCCAGCAGCCGGGCGCCTAATGGGGATACGCAGTATTTT	CASSRAPNGDTQYF
TRBV7-2	TRBJ2-7	many	NA	TGTGCCAGCAGCTTAGATGCTGTCGAGCAGTACTTC	CASSLDAVEQYF
TRBV5-4	TRBJ2-5	once	TRBD1	TGTGACAGCAGCTTGGCCGAGACAGGGTACGAGACCCAGTACTTC	CDSSLAETGYETQYF
TRBV7-9	TRBJ2-3	many	TRBD1	TGTGCCAGCAGCCCCAAAGACAGGGTATGGCCAGATACGCAGTATTTT	CASSPKDRVWPDTQYF
TRBV6-2/TRBV6-3	TRBJ2-7	NA	NA	TGTGCCAGCAGTTACCTCGGACGAGGAAGCTCCTACGAGCAGTACTTC	CASSYLGRGSSYEQYF
TRBV5-1	TRBJ1-2	NA	TRBD1	TGCGCCAGCAGCCCGGCCCCGGACAGGGGAGATAGCTACACCTTC	CASSPAPDRGDSYTF
TRBV6-1	TRBJ1-1	many	NA	TGTGCCAGCAGGGCCGGGACGTCGAACACTGAAGCTTTCTGGAACACTGAAGCTTTCTTT	CASRAGTSNTEAFWNTEAFF
TRBV10-2	TRBJ1-1	NA	NA	TGCGCCAGCAGGCAGGGGATAGGAGTCACTGAAGCTTTCTTT	CASRQGIGVTEAFF
TRBV20-1	TRBJ1-4	NA	TRBD1	TGCAGTGCGTCCGGACAGGGGTTCGGAAAACTGTTTTTT	CSASGQGFGKLFF
TRBV12-3/TRBV12-4	TRBJ2-6	few	NA	TGTGCCAAGACGGGGCGTGGGGCCAACGTCCTGACTTTC	CAKTGRGANVLTF
TRBV5-4	TRBJ2-3	NA	TRBD2	TGTGCCAGCACCCCGGGACTAGCCTCAGATACGCAGTATTTT	CASTPGLASDTQYF
TRBV15	TRBJ2-2	many	NA	TGTGCCACCAGCAGAGAGGCAGGGTCGAACACCGGGGAGCTGTTTTTT	CATSREAGSNTGELFF
TRBV9	TRBJ2-4	few	NA	TGTGCCAGCAGCGTAAGTCCGGGATTTAACATTCAGTACTTC	CASSVSPGFNIQYF
TRBV7-9	TRBJ2-7	few	NA	TGTGCCAGCAGCCCGCCTACAGGGAACTTTTACGAGCAGTACTTC	CASSPPTGNFYEQYF
TRBV5-4	TRBJ1-1	NA	NA	TGTGCCAGCAGCGGGGGCGAGCTGGTACCCGTTGTAACTGAAGCTTTCTTT	CASSGGELVPVVTEAFF
TRBV6-2/TRBV6-3	TRBJ2-3	NA	NA	TGTGCCAGCAGTTCCGACCCGATAGCGCCCACAGATACGCAGTATTTT	CASSSDPIAPTDTQYF
TRBV3-1	TRBJ1-2	few	TRBD1	TGTGCCAGCAGCCAACAAGACAGGGGGGACTATGGCTACACCTTC	CASSQQDRGDYGYTF
TRBV19	TRBJ2-6	NA	NA	TGTGCCAGTAGCGAACCTGGGGCCAACGTCCTGACTTTC	CASSEPGANVLTF
TRBV3-1	TRBJ2-3	NA	TRBD2	TGTGCCAGCAGCCAAGATAGCGGGAGGGGGTCAGATACGCAGTATTTT	CASSQDSGRGSDTQYF
TRBV2	TRBJ2-3	NA	TRBD1	TGTGCCAGCACCGGGACAGGGGGTTACGAGAATACGCAGTATTTT	CASTGTGGYENTQYF
TRBV4-1	TRBJ1-5	NA	NA	TGCGCCAGCAGACAAGCTAGCAATCAGACCCAGCATTTT	CASRQASNQTQHF
TRBV14	TRBJ2-3	NA	TRBD2	TGTGCCAGCAGCCAAGAGCAAGCGGGGATCACAGATACGCAGTATTTT	CASSQEQAGITDTQYF
TRBV5-4	TRBJ1-1	many	NA	TGTGCCAGCAGCCGTTCCGCCACTGAAGCTTTCTTT	CASSRSATEAFF
TRBV9	TRBJ1-6	many	NA	TGTGCCAGCAGCGCGGAGGGGGTAAGGAATTCACCCCTCCACTTT	CASSAEGVRNSPLHF
TRBV5-6	TRBJ2-7	many	TRBD1	TGTGCCAGCAGCTTGGTAGGACAGGGGAACTACGAGCAGTACTTC	CASSLVGQGNYEQYF
TRBV4-3	TRBJ2-7	once	NA	TGCGCCAGCAGCCAAGACGAAGGGTACGAGCAGCACTTC	CASSQDEGYEQHF
TRBV7-8	TRBJ2-7	few	TRBD1	TGTGCCAGCAGCTTAGCCCCGGGACAGACAAACTACGAGCAGTACTTC	CASSLAPGQTNYEQYF
TRBV7-9	TRBJ1-1	many	TRBD1	TGTGCCAGCAGCAAAAGACAGGGGATAAACACTGAAGCTTTCTTT	CASSKRQGINTEAFF
TRBV28	TRBJ2-7	few	NA	TGTGCCAGCAGTTTAAACAGCGGCGAGCAGTACTTC	CASSLNSGEQYF